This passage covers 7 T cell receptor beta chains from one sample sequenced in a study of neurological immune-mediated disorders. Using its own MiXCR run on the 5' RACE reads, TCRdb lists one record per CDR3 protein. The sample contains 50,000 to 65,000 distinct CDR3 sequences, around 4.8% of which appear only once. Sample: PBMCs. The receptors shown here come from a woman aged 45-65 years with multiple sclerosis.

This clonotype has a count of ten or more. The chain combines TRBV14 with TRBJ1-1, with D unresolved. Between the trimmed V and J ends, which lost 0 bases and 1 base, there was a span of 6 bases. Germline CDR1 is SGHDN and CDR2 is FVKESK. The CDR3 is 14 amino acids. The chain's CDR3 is CASSQDRANTEAFF. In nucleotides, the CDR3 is TGTGCCAGCAGCCAAGACCGGGCGAACACTGAAGCTTTCTTT.

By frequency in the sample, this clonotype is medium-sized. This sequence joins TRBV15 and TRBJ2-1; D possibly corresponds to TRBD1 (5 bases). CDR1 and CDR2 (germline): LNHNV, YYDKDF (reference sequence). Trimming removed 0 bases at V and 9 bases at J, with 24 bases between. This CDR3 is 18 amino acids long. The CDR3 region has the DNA TGTGCCACCAGCAGAGATGGCATGCAGGGTCGGCCATTGATTGAGCAGTTCTTC. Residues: CATSRDGMQGRPLIEQFF. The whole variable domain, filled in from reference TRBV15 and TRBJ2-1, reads DAMVIQNPRYQVTQFGKPVTLSCSQTLNHNVMYWYQQKSSQAPKLLFHYYDKDFNNEADTPDNFQSRRPNTSFCFLDIRSPGLGDTAMYLCATSRDGMQGRPLIEQFFGPGTRLTVL.

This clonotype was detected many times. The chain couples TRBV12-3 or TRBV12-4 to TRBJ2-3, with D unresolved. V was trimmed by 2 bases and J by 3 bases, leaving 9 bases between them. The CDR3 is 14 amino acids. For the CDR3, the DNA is TGTGCCAGCAGTTTAAGTCTTCCTACAGATACGCAGTATTTT. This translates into CASSLSLPTDTQYF.

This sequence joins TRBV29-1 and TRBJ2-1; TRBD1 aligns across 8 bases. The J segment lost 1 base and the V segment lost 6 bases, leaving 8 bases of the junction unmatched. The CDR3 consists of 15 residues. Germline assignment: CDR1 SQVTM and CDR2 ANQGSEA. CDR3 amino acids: CSVPDRENSYNEQFF. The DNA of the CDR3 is TGCAGCGTCCCGGACAGGGAAAATTCCTACAATGAGCAGTTCTTC.

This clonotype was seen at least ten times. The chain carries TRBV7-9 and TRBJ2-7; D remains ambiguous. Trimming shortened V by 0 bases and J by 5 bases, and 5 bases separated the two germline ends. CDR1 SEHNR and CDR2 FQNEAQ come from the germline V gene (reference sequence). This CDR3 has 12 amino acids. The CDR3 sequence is CASSLAKDEQYF. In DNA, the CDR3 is TGTGCCAGCAGCTTAGCGAAGGACGAGCAGTACTTC.

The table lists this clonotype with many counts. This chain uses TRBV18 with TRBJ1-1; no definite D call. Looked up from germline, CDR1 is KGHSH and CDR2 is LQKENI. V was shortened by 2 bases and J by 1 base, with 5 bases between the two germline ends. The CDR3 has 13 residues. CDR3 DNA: TGTGCCAGCTCACCAAACGGGAACACTGAAGCTTTCTTT. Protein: CASSPNGNTEAFF.

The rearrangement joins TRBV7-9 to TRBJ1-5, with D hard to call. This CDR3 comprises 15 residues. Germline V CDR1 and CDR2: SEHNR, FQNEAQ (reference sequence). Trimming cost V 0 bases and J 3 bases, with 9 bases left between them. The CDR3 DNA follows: TGTGCCAGCAGCTTAGCTCGGACGACCAATCAGCCCCAGCATTTT. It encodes CASSLARTTNQPQHF. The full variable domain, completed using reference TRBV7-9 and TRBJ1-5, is DTGVSQNPRHKITKRGQNVTFRCDPISEHNRLYWYRQTLGQGPEFLTYFQNEAQLEKSRLLSDRFSAERPKGSFSTLEIQRTEQGDSAMYLCASSLARTTNQPQHFGDGTRLSIL.